This entry lists 32 T cell receptor beta chains sequenced from one sample in a study of blood T cells in healthy people across ages. Together with a sample-barcoded 5' primer, a J-beta primer mix was included in a second PCR lasting 7 to 11 cycles. Via MiXCR, TCRdb re-called the 5' RACE reads, giving one row per CDR3 protein. The table includes roughly 1.5 million distinct CDR3 sequences, approximately 43% detected once. The sample was blood. The receptors derive from a young woman in good health.

The chain uses TRBV13 and TRBJ2-1; 10 nucleotides line up with TRBD1. Germline loops: CDR1 PRHDT, CDR2 FYEKMQ (reference sequence). The length of the CDR3 is 15 residues. With V trimmed by 5 bases and J by 4 bases, 5 bases remained unmatched. This chain's CDR3 is CASSPTGQGYNEQFF. DNA for the CDR3: TGTGCCAGCAGCCCCACGGGACAGGGGTACAATGAGCAGTTCTTC.

The CDR3 reads CSVAGTGPYEQYF. Written as DNA, the CDR3 is TGCAGCGTTGCTGGGACAGGGCCCTACGAGCAGTACTTC. The chain employs TRBV29-1 and TRBJ2-7, with 9 positions matching TRBD1. CDR3 length equals 13 residues. Germline V gene sequence: CDR1 SQVTM, CDR2 ANQGSEA. Trimming at V came to 4 bases and at J to 2 bases, leaving 3 bases not matched to a gene.

This clonotype has only a few counts. The V gene is TRBV5-1, the J gene TRBJ2-1; possibly TRBD2 for D (6 bases). The CDR3 runs to 15 residues. Germline CDR1 reads SGHRS; CDR2 reads YFSETQ. V gave up 4 bases and J gave up 1 base, with 12 bases separating them. The CDR3 loop reads CASSISGTSYNEQFF. The CDR3 DNA sequence: TGCGCCAGCAGCATTAGCGGAACATCCTACAATGAGCAGTTCTTC.

This clonotype occurred a few times. The CDR3 region has the DNA TGTGCCAGCAGGGGGATGTCCTACGAGCAGTACTTC. Translation gives CASRGMSYEQYF. The J gene is TRBJ2-7, the V gene TRBV27; D remains unclear. The CDR3 runs to 12 residues. The germline gives CDR1 MNHEY, CDR2 SMNVEV (reference sequence). V was trimmed by 6 bases and J by 1 base, leaving 7 bases between them.

The CDR3 coding sequence is TGTGCCAGCAGTTTAGTGAGGGGGTTGGGACCTAGCACAGATACGCAGTATTTT. It yields the protein CASSLVRGLGPSTDTQYF. The chain has TRBV12-3 or TRBV12-4 and TRBJ2-3, with a possible D match to TRBD1 (6 bases). V was trimmed by 1 base and J by 0 bases, leaving 17 bases between them. The CDR3 runs to 18 residues.

This clonotype was seen a few times. The chain has TRBV29-1 and TRBJ2-3; 15 bases are shared with TRBD2. The J segment lost 6 bases and the V segment lost 5 bases, leaving 3 bases of the junction unmatched. Germline V CDR1 and CDR2: SQVTM, ANQGSEA. There are 14 residues in the CDR3. The chain's CDR3 is CSVLGTSGRDTQYF. In nucleotides, the CDR3 is TGCAGCGTTCTCGGGACTAGCGGGAGGGATACGCAGTATTTT.

The chain uses TRBV7-2 and TRBJ2-7; possible D gene TRBD2, 6 bases. V was trimmed by 3 bases and J by 0 bases, leaving 12 bases between them. The germline CDR1 and CDR2 sequences are SGHTA and FQGNSA. The CDR3 is 15 amino acids. In nucleotides, the CDR3 is TGTGCCAGCAGCTTTAGCGGTTTAAGCTCCTACGAGCAGTACTTC. Translating gives CASSFSGLSSYEQYF.

The chain has TRBV12-3 or TRBV12-4 and TRBJ1-3; D call uncertain. V was shortened by 3 bases and J by 4 bases, with 13 bases between the two germline ends. The length of the CDR3 is 15 residues. CDR3 DNA: TGTGCCAGCAGTTTTAGTTCGGGAATAGGAAACACCATATATTTT. It yields the protein CASSFSSGIGNTIYF.

The chain employs TRBV11-2 and TRBJ1-2; TRBD1 matches 8 bases. Germline V gene data show CDR1 as SGHAT and CDR2 as FQNNGV. The CDR3 loop spans 15 amino acids. V was pared by 0 bases and J by 3 bases, with 3 bases of the junction left unmatched. CDR3 sequence reads: CASSLEGTGYYGYTF. The CDR3 nucleotides read TGTGCCAGCAGCTTAGAGGGGACAGGTTACTATGGCTACACCTTC.

This clonotype was seen only once. This rearrangement joins TRBV12-3 or TRBV12-4 to TRBJ1-4; D remains unclear. V lost 6 bases to trimming and J lost 10 bases, with 15 bases between them. The CDR3 loop spans 13 amino acids. The CDR3 sequence: CASSTDPTGKLFF. CDR3 sequence (DNA): TGTGCCAGCAGCACGGACCCCACTGGAAAACTGTTTTTT.

This clonotype was observed a few times. This chain uses TRBV7-2 with TRBJ1-2; D is unresolved. Trimming left V 2 bases short and J 2 bases short, with 12 bases between. The CDR3 is made up of 15 amino acids. Germline lookup yields CDR1 SGHTA and CDR2 FQGNSA. CDR3 residues: CASSLRVEPNYGYTF. As DNA, the CDR3 is TGTGCCAGCAGCTTAAGGGTAGAGCCCAACTATGGCTACACCTTC.

V is TRBV5-7 and J is TRBJ2-3; 9 bases match TRBD1. TRBV5-7 is recorded as an ORF, its role being uncertain. The length of the CDR3 is 16 residues. With 4 bases clipped from V and 1 base from J, the junction kept 7 bases outside the gene matches. The CDR3 protein is CASSMHRGPRTDTQYF. As DNA, the CDR3 is TGTGCCAGCAGCATGCACAGGGGGCCGCGCACAGATACGCAGTATTTT.

This clonotype occurred a few times. The chain has TRBV27 and TRBJ1-5; 7 positions match TRBD1. There are 15 residues in the CDR3. With V trimmed by 6 bases and J by 9 bases, 14 bases remained unmatched. The V gene's germline CDR1 is MNHEY and CDR2 SMNVEV (reference sequence). The CDR3 spells CASSGSGGQRRPQHF. DNA of the CDR3: TGTGCCAGCAGCGGCTCGGGGGGACAGCGTCGGCCCCAGCATTTT.

The gene calls are TRBV12-5 and TRBJ2-3, with 10 nucleotides matching TRBD2. The V gene end was trimmed by 2 bases and the J gene end by 2 bases; junction bases not matched to a gene: 13. The CDR3 has 19 amino acids. In germline, CDR1 is LGHNT, CDR2 FRNRAP. Here the CDR3 DNA reads TGTGCTAGTGGTTTGTTCCCTAGCGGGAGCCTCCCCCTCACAGATACGCAGTATTTT. Amino acids: CASGLFPSGSLPLTDTQYF.

This clonotype was counted only a few times. The chain combines TRBV12-3 or TRBV12-4 with TRBJ2-7, with D hard to call. The CDR3 sequence is 14 residues long. With 4 bases removed from V and 0 bases from J, the gap between germline ends came to 10 bases. CDR3 loop: CASSSDGFSYEQYF. In nucleotides, the CDR3 is TGTGCCAGCAGTTCTGACGGATTCTCCTACGAGCAGTACTTC.

V is TRBV7-8 and J is TRBJ2-1; weak D call: TRBD2 (6 bases). Germline loops: CDR1 SGHVS, CDR2 FQNEAQ. The CDR3 loop spans 14 amino acids. V was cut by 3 bases and J by 3 bases, with 9 bases left in between. The CDR3 DNA reads as TGTGCCAGCAGCTTGCGGGAACTCTACAATGAGCAGTTCTTC. It specifies CASSLRELYNEQFF.

The chain joins TRBV4-3 to TRBJ2-7; D remains ambiguous. V dropped 1 base and J dropped 7 bases, with 20 bases sitting between them. The CDR3 is made up of 16 amino acids. Per the germline V gene, CDR1 is LGHNA and CDR2 is YSLEER. CDR3 in DNA: TGCGCCAGCAGCCAAGCGGGTGGCAGACATTACAATGAGCAGTACTTC. Encoded protein: CASSQAGGRHYNEQYF.

About this clonotype: At one of its ends the junction is not consistent with the germline gene, which may arise from a read error. The rearrangement links TRBV20-1 to TRBJ1-5; D not resolved. The germline CDR1 and CDR2 sequences are DFQATT and SNEGSKA (reference sequence). The CDR3 loop spans 15 amino acids. Here the CDR3 reads CGARDGWYSNQPQHF. CDR3 nucleotide sequence: TGCGGTGCTAGAGATGGCTGGTATAGCAATCAGCCCCAGCATTTT.

The V gene is TRBV6-2 or TRBV6-3, the J gene TRBJ1-2; D is uncertain. CDR1 is MNHEY, CDR2 SVGEGT, per germline. Trimming removed 10 bases at V and 5 bases at J, with 26 bases between. The CDR3 has 16 residues. The CDR3 DNA sequence: TGTGCCACCCTCGATCAGACGGAGCTATACACTTATGGCTACACCTTC. Amino acids: CATLDQTELYTYGYTF.

The rearrangement uses TRBV29-1 and TRBJ2-1; perhaps TRBD1 as D (5 bases). Deletions cut 6 bases from V and 5 bases from J, with 5 bases between. Germline loops: CDR1 SQVTM, CDR2 ANQGSEA. The CDR3 spans 10 residues. The CDR3 here is CSVTDNEQFF. CDR3 DNA sequence: TGCAGCGTGACAGACAATGAGCAGTTCTTC.

A single count supports this clonotype. This rearrangement joins TRBV30 to TRBJ1-1; D possibly corresponds to TRBD1 (5 bases). The CDR3 sequence is 14 residues long. Germline CDR1 is GTSNPN and CDR2 is SVGIG (reference sequence). Between the trimmed V and J ends, which lost 4 bases and 2 bases, there was a span of 14 bases. The CDR3 here is CAWTKPGANTEAFF. CDR3 coding DNA: TGTGCCTGGACCAAACCCGGGGCCAACACTGAAGCTTTCTTT.

V gene TRBV7-2 combines with J gene TRBJ2-3; no definite D call. Trimming removed 1 base at V and 6 bases at J, with 8 bases between. From germline, CDR1 is SGHTA and CDR2 FQGNSA. This CDR3 has 13 amino acids. CDR3 in DNA: TGTGCCAGCAGCTTAGGACCTAGGGATACGCAGTATTTT. This codes for CASSLGPRDTQYF.

The CDR3, as DNA: TGTGCCAGCCGAGGGGCGGTTAAAGAGACCCAGTTCTTC. This encodes CASRGAVKETQFF. V gene TRBV27 combines with J gene TRBJ2-1, with D possibly called TRBD1 or TRBD2 (5 bases each). Germline V gives CDR1 MNHEY, CDR2 SMNVEV (reference sequence). Trimming removed 8 bases from V and 13 bases from J, with 21 bases in between. This CDR3 contains 13 residues.

The rearrangement joins TRBV7-2 to TRBJ2-7; TRBD2 matches at 10 bases. There are 15 residues in the CDR3. J lost 7 bases, V lost 5 bases, and 11 bases had no gene match. The germline V gene has CDR1 SGHTA and CDR2 FQGNSA. The CDR3 nucleotides are TGTGCCAGCAGCCTCTGGACTAGCGGAAACAATGAGCAGTACTTC. Translating gives CASSLWTSGNNEQYF.

The V gene is TRBV7-6, the J gene TRBJ1-6; D remains ambiguous. The germline CDR1 and CDR2 sequences are SGHVS and FNYEAQ. V lost 5 bases and J lost 9, with 8 bases in between. CDR3 size: 12 residues. CDR3 nucleotide sequence: TGTGCCAGCAGCCCGCGGCCTTCACCCCTCCACTTT. As protein: CASSPRPSPLHF. The variable domain in full, completed from reference TRBV7-6 and TRBJ1-6, reads GAGVSQSPRYKVTKRGQDVALRCDPISGHVSLYWYRQALGQGPEFLTYFNYEAQQDKSGLPNDRFSAERPEGSISTLTIQRTEQRDSAMYRCASSPRPSPLHFGNGTRLTVT.

The chain has TRBV12-5 and TRBJ2-3; D ambiguous. The CDR3 is 12 residues long. Germline V CDR1 and CDR2: LGHNT, FRNRAP. The V and J ends lost 5 bases and 9 bases respectively, with 12 bases between them. CDR3 sequence (DNA): TGTGCTAGTGGTCCCCCCGGTGAGACGCAGTATTTT. Protein sequence: CASGPPGETQYF.

V is TRBV29-1 and J is TRBJ1-4; D is unresolved. This CDR3 is 13 amino acids long. V lost 6 bases, J lost 0 bases, and 8 bases lay in between. Germline CDR1 is SQVTM and CDR2 is ANQGSEA. CDR3 DNA sequence: TGCAGCGTAAGGGAGGCAACTAATGAAAAACTGTTTTTT. It is translated as CSVREATNEKLFF.

Comment on this clonotype: A junction end diverges from the germline sequence, so it may reflect a read error. The V gene is TRBV20-1, the J gene TRBJ2-1; 7 bases are a match to TRBD1. The CDR3 has 12 amino acids. Germline values: CDR1 DFQATT, CDR2 SNEGSKA (reference sequence). CDR3 nucleotides: TGCAGGGCTACCGACAGGGCCAACGAGCAGTTCTTC. Protein: CRATDRANEQFF.

The J gene is TRBJ1-5, the V gene TRBV20-1, with D perhaps TRBD1 (5 bases). Germline V gene sequence: CDR1 DFQATT, CDR2 SNEGSKA (reference sequence). CDR3 length: 15 amino acids. V lost 3 bases, J lost 2 bases, and 14 bases lay in between. The CDR3 here is CSARGTGPRNQPQHF. CDR3 nucleotide sequence: TGCAGTGCTAGGGGGACTGGGCCCCGCAATCAGCCCCAGCATTTT.

This rearrangement joins TRBV5-1 to TRBJ2-3; D is unclear. With 7 bases removed from V and 0 bases from J, the gap between germline ends came to 12 bases. CDR1 and CDR2 from the germline V gene are SGHRS and YFSETQ. The CDR3 is 14 residues long. The CDR3 sequence is CASCMAASTDTQYF. The CDR3 bases are TGCGCCAGCTGCATGGCCGCTAGCACAGATACGCAGTATTTT.

The rearrangement joins TRBV27 to TRBJ1-2; D is unresolved. CDR3 length: 15 amino acids. The V end was cut by 3 bases, the J end by 0 bases, with 11 bases between. Germline V lookup: CDR1 MNHEY, CDR2 SMNVEV (reference sequence). In nucleotides, the CDR3 is TGTGCCAGCAGTTTGGCAGGAACTCCTAACTATGGCTACACCTTC. Residues: CASSLAGTPNYGYTF.

V usage is TRBV18 and J usage is TRBJ1-1; possible D gene TRBD1, 6 bases. Germline lookup yields CDR1 KGHSH and CDR2 LQKENI. The CDR3 is 17 residues long. The ends were cut back, 3 bases at V and 1 base at J, with 18 bases in the middle. In nucleotides, the CDR3 is TGTGCCAGCTCACCCCTTTCACTTGGACAGACGAACACTGAAGCTTTCTTT. It yields the protein CASSPLSLGQTNTEAFF.